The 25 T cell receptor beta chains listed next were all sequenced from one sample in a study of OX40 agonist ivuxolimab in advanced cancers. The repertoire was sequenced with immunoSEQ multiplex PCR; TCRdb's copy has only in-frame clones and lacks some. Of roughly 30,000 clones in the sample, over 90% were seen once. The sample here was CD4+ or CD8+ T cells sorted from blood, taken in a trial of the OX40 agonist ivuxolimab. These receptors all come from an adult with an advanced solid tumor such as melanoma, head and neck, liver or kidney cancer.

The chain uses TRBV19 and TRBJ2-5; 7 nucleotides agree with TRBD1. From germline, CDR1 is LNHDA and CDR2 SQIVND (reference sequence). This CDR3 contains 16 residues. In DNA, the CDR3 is TGTGAATTTCCTCTAGGGGCAACAGGGGACCAAGAGACCCAGTACTTC. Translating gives CEFPLGATGDQETQYF.

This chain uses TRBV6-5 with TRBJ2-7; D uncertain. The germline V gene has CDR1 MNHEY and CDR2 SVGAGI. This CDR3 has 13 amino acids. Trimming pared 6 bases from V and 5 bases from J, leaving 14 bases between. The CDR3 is CASSLTKTHEQYF. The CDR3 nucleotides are TGTGCCAGCAGCCTTACTAAAACCCACGAGCAGTACTTC.

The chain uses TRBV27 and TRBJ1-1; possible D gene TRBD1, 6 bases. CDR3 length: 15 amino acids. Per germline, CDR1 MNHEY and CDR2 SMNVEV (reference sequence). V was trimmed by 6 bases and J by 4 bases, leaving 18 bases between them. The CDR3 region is CASRDRTGWVTEAFF. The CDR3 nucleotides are TGTGCCAGCAGAGACAGGACCGGCTGGGTCACTGAAGCTTTCTTT.

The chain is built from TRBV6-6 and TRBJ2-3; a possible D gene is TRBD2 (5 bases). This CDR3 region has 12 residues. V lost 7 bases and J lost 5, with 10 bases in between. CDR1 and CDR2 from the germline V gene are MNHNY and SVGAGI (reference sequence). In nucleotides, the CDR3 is TGTGCCAGCACGAGAGGGATAGATACGCAGTATTTT. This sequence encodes CASTRGIDTQYF.

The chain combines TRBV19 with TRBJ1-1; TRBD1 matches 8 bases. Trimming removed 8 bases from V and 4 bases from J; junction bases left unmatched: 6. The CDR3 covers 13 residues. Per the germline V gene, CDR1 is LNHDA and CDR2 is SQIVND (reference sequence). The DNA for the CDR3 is TGTGCCAGTGAGGACAGGGAAAGCACTGAAGCTTTCTTT. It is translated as CASEDRESTEAFF.

The CDR3, as DNA: TGTGCCAGTAGTATAGGAAGGTATTCGAACACTGAAGCTTTCTTT. Residues: CASSIGRYSNTEAFF. The V and J genes are TRBV19 and TRBJ1-1; D remains unclear. This CDR3 is built from 15 residues. In germline, CDR1 is LNHDA, CDR2 SQIVND (reference sequence). Trimming shortened V by 1 base and J by 1 base, and 10 bases separated the two germline ends.

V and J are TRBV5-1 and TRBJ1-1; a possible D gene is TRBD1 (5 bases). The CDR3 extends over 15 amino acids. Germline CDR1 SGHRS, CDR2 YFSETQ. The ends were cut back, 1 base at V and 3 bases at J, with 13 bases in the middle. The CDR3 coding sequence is TGCGCCAGCAGCTTGCAAGGCCTGGGGGACACTGAAGCTTTCTTT. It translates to CASSLQGLGDTEAFF.

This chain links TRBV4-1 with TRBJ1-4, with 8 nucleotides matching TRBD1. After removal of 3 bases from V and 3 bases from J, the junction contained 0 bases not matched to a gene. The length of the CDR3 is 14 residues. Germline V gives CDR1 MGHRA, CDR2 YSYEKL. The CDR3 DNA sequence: TGCGCCAGCAGCCAGGACAGGGCTAATGAAAAACTGTTTTTT. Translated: CASSQDRANEKLFF.

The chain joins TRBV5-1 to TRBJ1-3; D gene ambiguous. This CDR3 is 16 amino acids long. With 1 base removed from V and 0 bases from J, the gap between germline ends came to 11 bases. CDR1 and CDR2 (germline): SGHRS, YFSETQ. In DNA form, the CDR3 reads TGCGCCAGCAGCTTGTGGCAGATCGACTCTGGAAACACCATATATTTT. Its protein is CASSLWQIDSGNTIYF.

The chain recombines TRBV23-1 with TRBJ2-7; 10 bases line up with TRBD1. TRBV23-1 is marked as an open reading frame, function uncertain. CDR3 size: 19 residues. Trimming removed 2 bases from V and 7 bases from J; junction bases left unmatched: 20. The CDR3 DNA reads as TGCGCCAGCAGTCAAAACGGGACCCTGGGACAGGGGCGTTCGGGAGAGCAGTACTTC. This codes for CASSQNGTLGQGRSGEQYF.

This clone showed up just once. CDR3 in amino acids: CAWSNGQGPSYEQYF. CDR3 DNA sequence: TGTGCCTGGAGTAATGGACAGGGGCCCTCCTACGAGCAGTACTTC. The rearrangement uses TRBV30 and TRBJ2-5; 9 bases are shared with TRBD1. The better agreement between TRBJ2-7 and the DNA end casts doubt on the J call. Germline values: CDR1 GTSNPN, CDR2 SVGIG (reference sequence). The CDR3 loop spans 15 amino acids.

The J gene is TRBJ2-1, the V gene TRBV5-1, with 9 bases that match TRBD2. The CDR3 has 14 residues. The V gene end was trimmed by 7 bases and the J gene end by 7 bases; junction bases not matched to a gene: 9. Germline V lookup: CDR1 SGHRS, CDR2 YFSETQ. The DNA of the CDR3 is TGCGCCAGCTTAGATAGCGGGAGCTTAAATGAGCAGTTCTTC. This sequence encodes CASLDSGSLNEQFF.

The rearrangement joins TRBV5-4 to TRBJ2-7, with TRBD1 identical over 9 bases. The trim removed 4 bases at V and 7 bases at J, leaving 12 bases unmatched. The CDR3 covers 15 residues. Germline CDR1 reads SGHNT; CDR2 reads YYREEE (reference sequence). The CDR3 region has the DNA TGTGCCAGCAGCCCGAATCGACAGGGGGTGGGGGAGCAGTACTTC. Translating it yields CASSPNRQGVGEQYF.

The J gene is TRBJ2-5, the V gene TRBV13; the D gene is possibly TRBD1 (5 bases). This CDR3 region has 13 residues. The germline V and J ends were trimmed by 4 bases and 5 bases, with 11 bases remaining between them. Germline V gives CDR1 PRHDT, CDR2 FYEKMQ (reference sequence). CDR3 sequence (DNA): TGTGCCAGCAGCTCTTGGGGCAAGGAGACCCAGTACTTC. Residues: CASSSWGKETQYF.

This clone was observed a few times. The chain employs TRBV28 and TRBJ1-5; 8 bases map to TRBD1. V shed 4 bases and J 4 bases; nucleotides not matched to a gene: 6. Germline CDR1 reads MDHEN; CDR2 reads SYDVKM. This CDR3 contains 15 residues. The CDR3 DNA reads TGTGCCAGCAGTTCATCCCAGGGGGCTAATCAGCCCCAGCATTTT. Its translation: CASSSSQGANQPQHF.

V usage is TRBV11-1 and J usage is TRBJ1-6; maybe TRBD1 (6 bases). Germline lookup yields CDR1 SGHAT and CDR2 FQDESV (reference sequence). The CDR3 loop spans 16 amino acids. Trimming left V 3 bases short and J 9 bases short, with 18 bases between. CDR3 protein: CASSLPRGASVSPLHF. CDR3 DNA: TGTGCCAGCAGCTTGCCGCGGGGGGCTTCAGTTTCACCCCTCCACTTT. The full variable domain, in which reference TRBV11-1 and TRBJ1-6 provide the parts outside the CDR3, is EAEVAQSPRYKITEKSQAVAFWCDPISGHATLYWYRQILGQGPELLVQFQDESVVDDSQLPKDRFSAERLKGVDSTLKIQPAELGDSAMYLCASSLPRGASVSPLHFGNGTRLTVT.

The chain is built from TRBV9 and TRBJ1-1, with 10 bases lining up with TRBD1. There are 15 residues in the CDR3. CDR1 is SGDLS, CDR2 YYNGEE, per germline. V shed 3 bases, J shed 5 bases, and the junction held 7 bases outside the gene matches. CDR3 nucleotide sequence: TGTGCCAGCAGCGGTCGGGACAGGGGTTTGACTGAAGCTTTCTTT. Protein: CASSGRDRGLTEAFF.

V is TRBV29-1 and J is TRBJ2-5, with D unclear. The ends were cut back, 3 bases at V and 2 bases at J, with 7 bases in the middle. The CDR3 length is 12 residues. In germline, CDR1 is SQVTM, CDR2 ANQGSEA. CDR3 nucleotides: TGCAGCGTTGAGGTCACTCAAGAGACCCAGTACTTC. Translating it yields CSVEVTQETQYF.

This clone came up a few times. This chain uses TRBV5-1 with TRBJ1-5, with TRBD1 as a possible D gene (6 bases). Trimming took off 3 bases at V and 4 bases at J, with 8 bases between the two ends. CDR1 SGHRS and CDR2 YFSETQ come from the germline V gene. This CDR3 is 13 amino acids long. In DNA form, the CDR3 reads TGCGCCAGCAGCTGGCAGGGGAATCAGCCCCAGCATTTT. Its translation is CASSWQGNQPQHF.

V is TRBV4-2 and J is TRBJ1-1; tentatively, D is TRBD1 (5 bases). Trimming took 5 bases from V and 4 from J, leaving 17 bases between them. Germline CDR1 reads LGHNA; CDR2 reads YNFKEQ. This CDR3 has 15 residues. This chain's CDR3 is CASSGGPGGVTEAFF. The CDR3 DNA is TGTGCCAGCAGCGGTGGACCCGGAGGGGTCACTGAAGCTTTCTTT.

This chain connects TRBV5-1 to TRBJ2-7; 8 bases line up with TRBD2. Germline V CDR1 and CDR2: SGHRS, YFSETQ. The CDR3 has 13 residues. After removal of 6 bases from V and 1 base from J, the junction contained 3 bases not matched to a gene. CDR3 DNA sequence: TGCGCCAGCACCTCGGGAGGGTCCTACGAGCAGTACTTC. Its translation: CASTSGGSYEQYF.

CDR3 in DNA: TGCGCCAGCAGCCCGCTGGGACAGGGCTACGAGCAGTACTTC. It codes for CASSPLGQGYEQYF. The chain is built from TRBV4-3 and TRBJ2-7; 9 nucleotides agree with TRBD1. Germline values: CDR1 LGHNA, CDR2 YSLEER. Unmatched junction bases numbered 4, after V lost 4 bases and J lost 3 bases. CDR3 length: 14 residues.

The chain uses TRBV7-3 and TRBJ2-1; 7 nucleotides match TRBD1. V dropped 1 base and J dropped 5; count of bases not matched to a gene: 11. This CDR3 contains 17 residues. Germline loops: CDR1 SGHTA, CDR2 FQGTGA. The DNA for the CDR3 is TGTGCCAGCAGCTTAAGTGGGTCAGGGGGTACACACAATGAGCAGTTCTTC. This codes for CASSLSGSGGTHNEQFF.

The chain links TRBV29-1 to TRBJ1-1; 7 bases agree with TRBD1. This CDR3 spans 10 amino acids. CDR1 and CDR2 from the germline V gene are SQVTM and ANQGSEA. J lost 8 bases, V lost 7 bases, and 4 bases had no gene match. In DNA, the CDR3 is TGCAGCGGACGACAGGGAGAAGCTTTCTTT. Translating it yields CSGRQGEAFF.

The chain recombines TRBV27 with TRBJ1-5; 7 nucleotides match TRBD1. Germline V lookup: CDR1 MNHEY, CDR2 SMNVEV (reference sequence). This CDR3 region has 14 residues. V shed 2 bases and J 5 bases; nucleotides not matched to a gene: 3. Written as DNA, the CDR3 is TGTGCCAGCAGTTTAAAGGGGGCGGATCAGCCCCAGCATTTT. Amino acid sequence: CASSLKGADQPQHF.